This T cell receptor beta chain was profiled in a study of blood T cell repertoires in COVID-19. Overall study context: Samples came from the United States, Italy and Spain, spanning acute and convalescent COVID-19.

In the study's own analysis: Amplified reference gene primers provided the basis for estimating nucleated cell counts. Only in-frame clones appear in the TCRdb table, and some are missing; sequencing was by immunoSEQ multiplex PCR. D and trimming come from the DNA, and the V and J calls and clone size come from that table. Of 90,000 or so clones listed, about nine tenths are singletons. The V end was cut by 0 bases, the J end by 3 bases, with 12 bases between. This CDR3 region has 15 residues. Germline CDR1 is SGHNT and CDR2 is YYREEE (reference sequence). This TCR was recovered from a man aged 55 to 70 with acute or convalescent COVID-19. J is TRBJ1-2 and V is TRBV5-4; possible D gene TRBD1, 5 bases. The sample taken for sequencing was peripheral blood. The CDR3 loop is CASSLGAGADYGYTF. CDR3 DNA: TGTGCCAGCAGCTTGGGGGCTGGGGCAGACTATGGCTACACCTTC.